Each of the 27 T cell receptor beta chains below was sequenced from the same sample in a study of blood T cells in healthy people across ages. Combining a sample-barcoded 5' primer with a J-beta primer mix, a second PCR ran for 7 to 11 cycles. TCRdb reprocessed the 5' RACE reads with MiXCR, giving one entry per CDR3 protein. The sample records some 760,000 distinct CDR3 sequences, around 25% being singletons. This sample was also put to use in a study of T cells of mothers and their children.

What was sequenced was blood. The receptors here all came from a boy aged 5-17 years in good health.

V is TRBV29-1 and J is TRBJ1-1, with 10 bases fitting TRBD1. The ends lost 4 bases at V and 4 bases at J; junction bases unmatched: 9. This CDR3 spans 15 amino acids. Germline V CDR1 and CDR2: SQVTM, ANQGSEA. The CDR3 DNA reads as TGCAGCGTTGGTGGGACAGGGGAAGACGGCACTGAAGCTTTCTTT. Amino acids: CSVGGTGEDGTEAFF.

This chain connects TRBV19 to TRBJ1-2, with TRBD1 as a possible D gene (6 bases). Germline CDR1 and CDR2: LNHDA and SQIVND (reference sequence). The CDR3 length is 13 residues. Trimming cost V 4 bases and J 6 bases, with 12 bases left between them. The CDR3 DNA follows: TGTGCCAGTAGTAACAGGGCACAGGATGGCTACACCTTC. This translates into CASSNRAQDGYTF.

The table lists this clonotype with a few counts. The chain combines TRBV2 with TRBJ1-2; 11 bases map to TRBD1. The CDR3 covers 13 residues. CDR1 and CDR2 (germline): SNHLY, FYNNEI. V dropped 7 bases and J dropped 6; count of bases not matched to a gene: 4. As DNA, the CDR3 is TGTGCCAGCACCGGACAGGGGGCGAATGGCTACACCTTC. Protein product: CASTGQGANGYTF.

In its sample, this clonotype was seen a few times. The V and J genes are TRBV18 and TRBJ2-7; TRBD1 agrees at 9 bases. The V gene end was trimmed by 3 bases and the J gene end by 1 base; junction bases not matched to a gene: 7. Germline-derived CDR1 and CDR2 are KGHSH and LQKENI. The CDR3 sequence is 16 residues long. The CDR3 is CASSPIAGTGSYEQYF. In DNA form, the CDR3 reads TGTGCCAGCTCACCGATCGCCGGGACAGGGTCCTACGAGCAGTACTTC.

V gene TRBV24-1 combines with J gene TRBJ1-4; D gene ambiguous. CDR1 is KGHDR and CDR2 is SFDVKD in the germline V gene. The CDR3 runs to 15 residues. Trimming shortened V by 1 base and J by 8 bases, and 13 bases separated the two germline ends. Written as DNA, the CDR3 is TGTGCCACCAGTGATTTCGGACCCGGTGGGGAAAAACTGTTTTTT. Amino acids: CATSDFGPGGEKLFF.

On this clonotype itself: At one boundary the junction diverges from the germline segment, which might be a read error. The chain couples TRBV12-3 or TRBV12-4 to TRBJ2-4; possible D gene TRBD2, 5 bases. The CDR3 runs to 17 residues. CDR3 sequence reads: CASSLGQVDSGLNIQYF. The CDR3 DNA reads TGTGCCAGCAGCTTAGGTCAGGTGGACTCAGGATTAAACATTCAGTACTTC.

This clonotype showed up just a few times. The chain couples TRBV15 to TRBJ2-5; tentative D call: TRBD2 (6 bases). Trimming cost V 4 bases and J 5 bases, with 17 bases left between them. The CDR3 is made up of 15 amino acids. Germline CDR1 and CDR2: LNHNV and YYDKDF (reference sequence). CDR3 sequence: CATSTSGERGETQYF. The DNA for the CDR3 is TGTGCCACCAGCACGTCGGGGGAGCGCGGTGAGACCCAGTACTTC.

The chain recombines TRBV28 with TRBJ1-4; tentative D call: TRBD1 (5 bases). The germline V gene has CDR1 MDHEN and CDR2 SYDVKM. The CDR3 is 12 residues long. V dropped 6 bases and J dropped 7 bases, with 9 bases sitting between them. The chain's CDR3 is CASSLDSEKLFF. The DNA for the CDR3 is TGTGCCAGCAGCCTTGACAGTGAAAAACTGTTTTTT.

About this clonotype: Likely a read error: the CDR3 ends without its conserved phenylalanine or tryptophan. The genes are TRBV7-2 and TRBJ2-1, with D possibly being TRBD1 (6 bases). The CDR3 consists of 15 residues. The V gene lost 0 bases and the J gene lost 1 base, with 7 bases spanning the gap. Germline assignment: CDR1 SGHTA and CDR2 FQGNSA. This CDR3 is CASSLAGASYNEQFS. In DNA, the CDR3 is TGTGCCAGCAGCTTAGCGGGGGCTTCCTACAATGAGCAGTTCTCC.

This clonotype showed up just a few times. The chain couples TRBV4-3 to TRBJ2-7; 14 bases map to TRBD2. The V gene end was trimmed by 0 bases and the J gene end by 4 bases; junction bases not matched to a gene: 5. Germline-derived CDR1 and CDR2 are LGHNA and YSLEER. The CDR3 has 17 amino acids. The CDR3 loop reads CASSQDSGTSGGYEQYF. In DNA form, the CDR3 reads TGCGCCAGCAGCCAAGACTCCGGGACTAGCGGGGGTTACGAGCAGTACTTC.

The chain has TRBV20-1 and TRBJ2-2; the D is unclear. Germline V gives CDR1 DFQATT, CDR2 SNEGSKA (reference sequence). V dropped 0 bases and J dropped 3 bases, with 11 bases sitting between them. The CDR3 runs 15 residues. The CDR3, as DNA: TGCAGTGCTAGAGATAACGGAAAGTACACCGGGGAGCTGTTTTTT. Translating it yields CSARDNGKYTGELFF.

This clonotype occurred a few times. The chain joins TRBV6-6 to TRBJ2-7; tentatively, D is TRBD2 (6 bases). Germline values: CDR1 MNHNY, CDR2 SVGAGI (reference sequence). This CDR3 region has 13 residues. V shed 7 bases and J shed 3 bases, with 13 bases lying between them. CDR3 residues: CASMSGGVYEQYF. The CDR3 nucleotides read TGTGCCAGCATGAGTGGAGGGGTCTACGAGCAGTACTTC.

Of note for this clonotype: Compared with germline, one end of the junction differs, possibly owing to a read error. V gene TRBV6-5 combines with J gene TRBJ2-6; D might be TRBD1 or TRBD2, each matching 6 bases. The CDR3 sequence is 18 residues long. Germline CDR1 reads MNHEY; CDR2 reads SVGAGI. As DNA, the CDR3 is TGTGCCAGCAGTTACGGGGGGCTAAGGGGATCTGGGGCCAACGTCCCGACTTTC. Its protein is CASSYGGLRGSGANVPTF.

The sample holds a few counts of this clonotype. The CDR3 DNA follows: TGCAGCGTTTGGAAAGGGCCCAGCGAGCAGTACTTC. Translating it yields CSVWKGPSEQYF. This chain uses TRBV29-1 with TRBJ2-7; D gene unclear. CDR3 size: 12 residues. Germline CDR1 is SQVTM and CDR2 is ANQGSEA. Trimming removed 5 bases from V and 6 bases from J, with 14 bases in between.

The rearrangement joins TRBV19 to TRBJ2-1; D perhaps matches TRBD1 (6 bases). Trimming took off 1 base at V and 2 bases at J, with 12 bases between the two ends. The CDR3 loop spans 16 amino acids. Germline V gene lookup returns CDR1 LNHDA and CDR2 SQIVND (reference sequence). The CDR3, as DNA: TGTGCCAGTAGTATAGGGGGACAATTGGCCTACAATGAGCAGTTCTTC. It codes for CASSIGGQLAYNEQFF.

DNA for the CDR3: TGCAGCGTTGAAGGCAGCCCAGGCGGCAAAAACATTCAGTACTTC. Residues: CSVEGSPGGKNIQYF. The chain uses TRBV29-1 and TRBJ2-4; D not certain. V was clipped by 1 base and J by 3 bases, with 13 bases between them. CDR3 length equals 15 residues. The germline V gene has CDR1 SQVTM and CDR2 ANQGSEA.

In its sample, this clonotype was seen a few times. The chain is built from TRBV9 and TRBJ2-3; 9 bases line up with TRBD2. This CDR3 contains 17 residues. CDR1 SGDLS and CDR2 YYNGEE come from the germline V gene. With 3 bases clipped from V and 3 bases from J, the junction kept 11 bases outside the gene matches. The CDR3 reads CASSGPRGGRGTDTQYF. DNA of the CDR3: TGTGCCAGCAGCGGCCCCCGCGGCGGGAGGGGAACAGATACGCAGTATTTT.

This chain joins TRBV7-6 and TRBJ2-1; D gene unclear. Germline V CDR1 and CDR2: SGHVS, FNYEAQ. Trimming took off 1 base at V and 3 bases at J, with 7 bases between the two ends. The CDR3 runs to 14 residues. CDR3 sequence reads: CASSLVWGYNEQFF. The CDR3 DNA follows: TGTGCCAGCAGCTTAGTGTGGGGCTACAATGAGCAGTTCTTC.

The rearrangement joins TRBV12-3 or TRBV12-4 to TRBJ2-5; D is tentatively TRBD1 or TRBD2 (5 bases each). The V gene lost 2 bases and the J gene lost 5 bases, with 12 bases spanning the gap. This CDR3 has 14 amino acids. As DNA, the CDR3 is TGTGCCAGCAGTTTATACTCCAGGGAGGAGACCCAGTACTTC. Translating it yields CASSLYSREETQYF.

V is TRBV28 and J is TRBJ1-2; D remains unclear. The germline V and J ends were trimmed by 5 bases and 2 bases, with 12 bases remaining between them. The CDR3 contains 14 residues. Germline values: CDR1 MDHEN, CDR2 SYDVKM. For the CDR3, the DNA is TGTGCCAGCAGTCCCCAGACGCCAAACTATGGCTACACCTTC. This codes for CASSPQTPNYGYTF.

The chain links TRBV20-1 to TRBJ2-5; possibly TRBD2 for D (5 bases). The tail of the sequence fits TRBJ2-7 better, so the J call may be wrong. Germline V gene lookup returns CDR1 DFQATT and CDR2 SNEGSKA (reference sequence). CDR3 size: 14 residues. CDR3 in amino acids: CSARVLGVVNEQYF. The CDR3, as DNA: TGCAGTGCTAGAGTTCTCGGGGTAGTGAACGAGCAGTACTTC.

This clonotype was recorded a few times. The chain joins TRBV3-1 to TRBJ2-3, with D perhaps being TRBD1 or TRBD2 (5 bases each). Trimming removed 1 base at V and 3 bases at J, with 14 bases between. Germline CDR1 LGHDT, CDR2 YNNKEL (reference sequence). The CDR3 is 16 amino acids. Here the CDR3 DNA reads TGTGCCAGCAGCCAAGCGGGGACCTGGGATACAGATACGCAGTATTTT. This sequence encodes CASSQAGTWDTDTQYF.

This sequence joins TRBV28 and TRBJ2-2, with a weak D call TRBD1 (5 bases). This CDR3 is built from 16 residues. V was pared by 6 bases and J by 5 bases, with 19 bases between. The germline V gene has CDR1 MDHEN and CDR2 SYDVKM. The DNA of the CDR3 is TGTGCCAGCAGCCTAGGGGCTATCCAAGGGACCGGGGAGCTGTTTTTT. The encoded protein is CASSLGAIQGTGELFF.

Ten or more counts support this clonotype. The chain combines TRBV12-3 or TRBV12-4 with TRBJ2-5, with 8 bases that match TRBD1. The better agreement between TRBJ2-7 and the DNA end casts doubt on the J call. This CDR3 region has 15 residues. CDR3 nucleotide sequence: TGTGCCAGCAGCCGAGATGGGACAGGTCGCTACGAGCAGTACTTC. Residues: CASSRDGTGRYEQYF.

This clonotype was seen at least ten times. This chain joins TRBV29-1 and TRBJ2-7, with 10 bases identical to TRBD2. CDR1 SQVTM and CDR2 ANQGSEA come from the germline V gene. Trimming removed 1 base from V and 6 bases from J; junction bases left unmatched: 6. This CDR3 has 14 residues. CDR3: CSVEGERLAGEQYF. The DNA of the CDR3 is TGCAGCGTTGAAGGGGAAAGACTAGCGGGCGAGCAGTACTTC.

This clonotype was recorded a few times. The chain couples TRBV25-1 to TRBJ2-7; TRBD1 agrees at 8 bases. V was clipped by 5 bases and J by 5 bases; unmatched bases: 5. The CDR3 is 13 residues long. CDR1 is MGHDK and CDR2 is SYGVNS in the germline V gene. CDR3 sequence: CASSRTGTNEQYF. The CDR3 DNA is TGTGCCAGCAGTCGGACAGGGACCAACGAGCAGTACTTC.

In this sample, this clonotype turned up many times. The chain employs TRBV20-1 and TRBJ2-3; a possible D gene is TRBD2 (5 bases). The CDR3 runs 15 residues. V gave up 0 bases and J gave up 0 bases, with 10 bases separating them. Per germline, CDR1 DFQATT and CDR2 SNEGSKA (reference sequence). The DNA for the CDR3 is TGCAGTGCTAGAGATTCCGAGGGAAGCACAGATACGCAGTATTTT. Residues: CSARDSEGSTDTQYF.